This TCR beta chain was retrieved from a study of blood T cell repertoires in COVID-19 (dated by TCRdb to the early 2020s). Broadly, across the study: Samples covering the acute and convalescent phases of COVID-19 were provided by collaborators in the United States, Italy and Spain. The prospective study material was composed of cDNA or gDNA derived from T cells, B-cell-depleted T cells, or PBMCs. Subjects who had been exposed to COVID-19, were actively infected with it, or had recovered from it provided the deeply sampled blood TCRbeta repertoires that made up the dataset. A freely available public database, intended as a resource for researchers studying the immune response to SARS-CoV-2, is where the repertoires were released. Samples came from the ongoing ImmuneRACE study (first 160 participants) plus 1,254 subjects from 6 global collaborators. A de-identified subject ID, COVID-19 status, age in years and sex were almost always included in the sample metadata. Where available, HLA class I and class II types were obtained from metadata supplied by the sample provider rather than from assay-based typing. Paper-wide results and their limitations: How much clinical and demographic metadata was included differed by source and by participant, and the metadata was provided uncurated.

CDR1 and CDR2 are read off the germline V gene as SGHVS and FQNEAQ. Ends trimmed: V by 5 bases, J by 0 bases; bases unmatched to a gene: 7. Reading from cysteine to phenylalanine, the CDR3 counts 17 amino acids. The read is trimmed to its CDR3 DNA, 51 bases read in frame from base 1. The immunoSEQ Assay, a bias-controlled multiplex PCR, was used to amplify TCRbeta CDR3 regions from genomic DNA. Regarding the original processing steps: The number of nucleated cells in each sample was estimated from the amplification of reference gene primers within the assay. To quantify the absolute abundance of each unique TCRbeta CDR3 rearrangement, sequence reads were collapsed and filtered. For each sample, productive Simpson clonality was calculated by taking the square root of Simpson's diversity index across productive rearrangements. Sourced from immuneACCESS, this table was stored by TCRdb with only in-frame sequences that have V and J called. A share of the clones is absent; for the studies checked, an unresolved V gene accounts for under half, and the remainder has no known explanation. That table gives V, J and clone size, and the DNA gave D and trimming. This sample is represented by roughly 250,000 clones; approximately 91% of them were singletons. Roughly 1.2% of the sample is in the top ten clones.

Notes on this clone: Its antigen specificity is not known. No qualities accompany the bases; no much larger clone lies one base away.

In the prospective study, participants were roughly 18 to 95 years old, resided in about two dozen geographic areas of the United States, and were enrolled through a virtual design. In the prospective study, cohorts were assigned on the basis of participant-reported clinical history obtained from a screening survey and a study questionnaire. Mobile phlebotomists in the prospective study collected whole blood, serum and a nasopharyngeal or oropharyngeal swab from every participant. Over an approximately 2-month period, participants in the prospective study had the option of providing additional blood draws and questionnaires. Before DNA extraction, prospective study blood samples were shipped either frozen or at room temperature.

Sequencing was carried out using PBMCs or T cells enriched from blood (not recorded which). The clonotype comes from a human donor in a cohort exposed to, infected with or recovered from COVID-19 (not recorded which). The donor label of this sample is uncertain. The chain links TRBV7-8 with TRBJ1-6; TRBD1 lines up with 7 middle nucleotides. The CDR3 reads CASSLRQGSSYNSPLHF. The DNA sequence reads TGTGCCAGCAGCCTCAGACAGGGAAGCTCCTATAATTCACCCCTCCACTTT.